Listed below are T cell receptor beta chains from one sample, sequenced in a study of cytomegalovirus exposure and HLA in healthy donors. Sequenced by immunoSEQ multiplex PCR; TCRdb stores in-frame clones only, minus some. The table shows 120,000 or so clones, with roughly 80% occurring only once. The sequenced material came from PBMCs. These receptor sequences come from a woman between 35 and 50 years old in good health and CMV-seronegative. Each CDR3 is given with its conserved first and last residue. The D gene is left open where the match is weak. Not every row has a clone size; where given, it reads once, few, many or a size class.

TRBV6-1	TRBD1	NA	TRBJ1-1	TGTGCCAGCAGTTCAACAGGGGGCCGGACTGAAGCTTTCTTT	CASSSTGGRTEAFF
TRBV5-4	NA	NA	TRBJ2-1	TGTGCCAGCAGCCACTACAATGAGCAGTTCTTC	CASSHYNEQFF
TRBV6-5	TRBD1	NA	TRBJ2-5	TGTGCCAGCAGTTTCTCAGGGGGTAGGGGGAAGACCCAGTACTTC	CASSFSGGRGKTQYF
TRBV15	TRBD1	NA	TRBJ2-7	TGTGCCACCAGCAGCCGGACAGGGGCACTCTACGAGCAGTACTTC	CATSSRTGALYEQYF
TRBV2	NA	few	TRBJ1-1	TGTGCCAGCAATCGAGTAGGGGGGAACACTGAAGCTTTCTTT	CASNRVGGNTEAFF
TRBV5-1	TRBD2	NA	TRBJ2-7	TGCGCCAGCAGCTTGGGAGCTAGCGGGAGGGCCCAGACCGAGCAGTACTTC	CASSLGASGRAQTEQYF
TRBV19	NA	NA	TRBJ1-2	TGTGCCAGTAGTATCGTCACCTTAGACTATGGCTACACCTTC	CASSIVTLDYGYTF
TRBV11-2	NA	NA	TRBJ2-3	TGTGCCAGCAGCCGGACTGCCGATATGGGTACGCAGTATTTT	CASSRTADMGTQYF
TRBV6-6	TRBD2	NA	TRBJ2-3	TGTGCCAGCATGGGGCGGGAGGGGGCTAGCACAGATACGCAGTATTTT	CASMGREGASTDTQYF
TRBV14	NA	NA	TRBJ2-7	TGTGCCAGCAGCCAGCGGAGTGGCGAGCAGTACTTC	CASSQRSGEQYF
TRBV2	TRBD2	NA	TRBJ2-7	TGTGCCAGCAGTGCCGGGATAGCGGGAGTTCAGTCAGACGAGCAGTACTTC	CASSAGIAGVQSDEQYF
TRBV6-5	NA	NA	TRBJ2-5	TGTGCCAGCAGTCTACAGGGACGGGAGACCCAGTACTTC	CASSLQGRETQYF
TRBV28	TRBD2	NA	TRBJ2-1	TGTGCCAGCAGTGTCTATAGCGGGAGCTCCTACAATGAGCAGTTCTTC	CASSVYSGSSYNEQFF
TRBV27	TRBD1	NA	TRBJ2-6	TGTGCCAGCAGTCCCATACAGGGGGCGGCCTCTGGGGCCAACGTCCTGACTTTC	CASSPIQGAASGANVLTF
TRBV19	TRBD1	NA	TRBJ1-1	TGTGCCAGTAGGCGAAGGACAGGGGACATGAACACTGAAGCTTTCTTT	CASRRRTGDMNTEAFF
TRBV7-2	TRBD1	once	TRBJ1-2	TGTGCCAGCAGCTTAGCCAGGGGGTACTATGGCTACACCTTC	CASSLARGYYGYTF
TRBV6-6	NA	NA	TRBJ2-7	TGTGCCAGCAGTGGTCTCGCAGGGATCAACGAGCAGTACTTC	CASSGLAGINEQYF